This TCR beta chain was sequenced during a study of blood T cell repertoires in COVID-19. Study details: Sites across the United States, Italy and Spain contributed samples from acute and convalescent COVID-19. Sample material is recorded as cDNA or gDNA derived from T cells, B-cell-depleted T cells, or PBMCs.

Authors' data handling: Amplifying reference gene primers gave estimates of nucleated cell counts. The protocol was immunoSEQ multiplex PCR, while the TCRdb copy is restricted to in-frame clones and leaves out a portion. The DNA was the basis for D and trimming; V, J and clone size are from that table. The data contain 150,000 to 200,000 clones, more than 85% of them seen just once; the ten biggest clones take up 0.5% to 0.6%. The CDR3 runs to 13 residues. V lost 4 bases and J lost 5; bases outside the gene matches: 3. Germline CDR1 is SEHNR and CDR2 is FQNEAQ (reference sequence). The receptor was derived from a man aged 50-60 years with acute or convalescent COVID-19. Sequenced sample: peripheral blood. The chain has TRBV7-9 and TRBJ1-2; 8 nucleotides match TRBD1. CDR3: CASSSTGEYGYTF. The CDR3 DNA is TGTGCCAGCAGCTCGACAGGGGAATATGGCTACACCTTC.